This is a list of T cell receptor beta chains from one sample in a study of technical replicates of blood from several donors. Here immunoSEQ multiplex PCR was the method, and the copy in TCRdb shows in-frame clones only, minus some. The sample carries about 91,000 clones, less than 95% recorded once. The specimen was T cells isolated from PBMCs. These receptors were taken from a human donor in good health. CDR3s include the opening cysteine and the closing phenylalanine or tryptophan. Fields, in order: V gene, J gene, D gene, clone size, CDR3 DNA, CDR3 protein. A D gene is named only where the DNA matches it firmly. Some rows mark clone size as missing; the rest say once, few, many or name a class of expanded clone.

v_gene: TRBV10-3; j_gene: TRBJ1-1; d_gene: TRBD1; abundance: .; CDR3nt: TGTGCCATCAGTTCCCCGGACAGGACGATATGGAGGACTGAAGCTTTCTTT; CDR3aa: CAISSPDRTIWRTEAFF
v_gene: TRBV7-6; j_gene: TRBJ2-1; d_gene: .; abundance: .; CDR3nt: TGTGCCAGCAGCTTAATGGACAGATCCACCTACAATGAGCAGTTCTTC; CDR3aa: CASSLMDRSTYNEQFF
v_gene: TRBV28; j_gene: TRBJ1-1; d_gene: .; abundance: .; CDR3nt: TGTGCCAGCAGTTTATTAGGACACGATAAGAACACTGAAGCTTTCTTT; CDR3aa: CASSLLGHDKNTEAFF
v_gene: TRBV6-5; j_gene: TRBJ1-4; d_gene: .; abundance: .; CDR3nt: TGTGCCAGCAGTTACCGTTGGGCCGCAACTAATGAAAAACTGTTTTTT; CDR3aa: CASSYRWAATNEKLFF
v_gene: TRBV4-1; j_gene: TRBJ2-7; d_gene: .; abundance: once; CDR3nt: TGCGCCAGCAGCCAAGGTGGGCTCGAGCAGTACTTC; CDR3aa: CASSQGGLEQYF
v_gene: TRBV5-4; j_gene: TRBJ2-3; d_gene: .; abundance: .; CDR3nt: TGTGCCAGCAGCTTGGCGAGGCCAGATACGCAGTATTTT; CDR3aa: CASSLARPDTQYF
v_gene: TRBV2; j_gene: TRBJ2-5; d_gene: TRBD2; abundance: .; CDR3nt: TGTGCCAGCCTAGCGGGGGACCAAGAGACCCAGTACTTC; CDR3aa: CASLAGDQETQYF
v_gene: TRBV6-1; j_gene: TRBJ1-1; d_gene: .; abundance: .; CDR3nt: TGTGCCAGCATGCCCAGGGTGGGCACTGAAGCTTTCTTT; CDR3aa: CASMPRVGTEAFF
v_gene: TRBV18; j_gene: TRBJ1-4; d_gene: .; abundance: .; CDR3nt: TGTGCCAGCTCACCATCAGGGGCCGGTGAAAAACTGTTTTTT; CDR3aa: CASSPSGAGEKLFF
v_gene: TRBV10-3; j_gene: TRBJ1-2; d_gene: TRBD1; abundance: .; CDR3nt: TGTGCCATCAGTGACCCGACAGGGGAATACACTTCTAACTATGGCTACACCTTC; CDR3aa: CAISDPTGEYTSNYGYTF
v_gene: TRBV4-2; j_gene: TRBJ2-7; d_gene: .; abundance: once; CDR3nt: TGTGCCAGCAGCCAAGTTCCTGGAGACTACGAGCAGTACTTC; CDR3aa: CASSQVPGDYEQYF
v_gene: TRBV4-1; j_gene: TRBJ1-2; d_gene: .; abundance: .; CDR3nt: TGCGCCAGCAGCCAGGCGGGGTATGGCTACACCTTC; CDR3aa: CASSQAGYGYTF